A selection of T cell receptor beta chains follows, all from one sample in a study of T cell responses to AZD1222 COVID-19 vaccine. Assay: immunoSEQ multiplex PCR; the TCRdb copy retains only in-frame clones and omits some. In the table there are 85,000 to 100,000 clones, around 90% of which are singletons. The sequencing here drew on peripheral blood, taken on day 0 of AZD1222 vaccination. These receptors were collected from an adult in good health. The CDR3 runs from the conserved cysteine through the conserved F or W. Fields, in order: D gene, J gene, clone size, V gene, CDR3 DNA, CDR3 protein. A D gene is named only where the DNA matches it firmly. Size is stated for part of the rows, as once, few or many counts, or as a class when the clone is expanded.

- | TRBJ1-5 | once | TRBV7-9 | TGTGCCAGCAGCCCCGGAAATAGCAATCAGCCCCAGCATTTT | CASSPGNSNQPQHF
TRBD1 | TRBJ1-4 | - | TRBV4-2 | TGTGCCAGCAGCCCCGGTATGGGACAGGGAGGCGAAAAACTGTTTTTT | CASSPGMGQGGEKLFF
TRBD1 | TRBJ1-1 | - | TRBV5-4 | TGTGCCAGCAGCTTTACAGGGGTGGGGTACACTGAAGCTTTCTTT | CASSFTGVGYTEAFF
- | TRBJ1-1 | - | TRBV19 | TGTGCCAGTAGTATAGACGGGGGGTCCAGCATGAACACTGAAGCTTTCTTT | CASSIDGGSSMNTEAFF
- | TRBJ2-7 | - | TRBV29-1 | TGCAGCGTTAGTGGGACTTCGAGCTCCTACGAGCAGTACTTC | CSVSGTSSSYEQYF
- | TRBJ1-6 | - | TRBV12-5 | TGTGCTAGTGGTTTGGTCCGCGATTCACCCCTCCACTTT | CASGLVRDSPLHF
- | TRBJ2-1 | - | TRBV6-2/TRBV6-3 | TGTGCCAGCAGTTACGTGGGGGGGCCTAGGAGGGAGCAGTTCTTC | CASSYVGGPRREQFF
TRBD1 | TRBJ1-3 | once | TRBV28 | TGTGCCAGCAGGTCACCGGCCGGGACAGATTTGGGAAACACCATATATTTT | CASRSPAGTDLGNTIYF
TRBD1 | TRBJ1-1 | - | TRBV7-3 | TGTGCCAGCAGCACGGACAGGGGGACTGAAGCTTTCTTT | CASSTDRGTEAFF
TRBD1 | TRBJ2-2 | - | TRBV2 | TGTGCCAGCAGAGGGACAGGGTCGGCCACCGGGGAGCTGTTTTTT | CASRGTGSATGELFF
TRBD1 | TRBJ1-2 | few | TRBV7-3 | TGTGCCAGCAGTTCCGGACAGGGGGATGGCTACACCTTC | CASSSGQGDGYTF
- | TRBJ1-1 | once | TRBV11-1 | TGTGCCAGCAGCCCCCGCAGACAGGACCCTGAAGCTTTCTTT | CASSPRRQDPEAFF
- | TRBJ2-1 | once | TRBV24-1 | TGTGCCACCAGTGATTTTGACGGGTTCAATGAGCAGTTCTTC | CATSDFDGFNEQFF
- | TRBJ1-2 | - | TRBV4-3 | TGCGCCAGCAGCCCCTCGGGGGTCGACTATGGCTACACCTTC | CASSPSGVDYGYTF
- | TRBJ2-7 | - | TRBV29-1 | TGCAGCGTTGAAGAGGGGGCCCTAAATGCCGAGCAGTACTTC | CSVEEGALNAEQYF
- | TRBJ1-5 | - | TRBV24-1 | TGTGCCACCAGTGACCACTTAGGGGACCCTCAGCCCCAGCATTTT | CATSDHLGDPQPQHF
- | TRBJ1-1 | - | TRBV7-8 | TGTGCCAGCAGCTCGGGCGGGGCAGCTTTCTTT | CASSSGGAAFF
- | TRBJ1-1 | - | TRBV6-5 | TGTGCCAGCAGTTACGGGAAGAACACTGAAGCTTTCTTT | CASSYGKNTEAFF
TRBD2 | TRBJ2-5 | - | TRBV6-2/TRBV6-3 | TGTGCCAGCAGCGCGGGGGGGCTTGAGACCCAGTACTTC | CASSAGGLETQYF
TRBD1 | TRBJ2-7 | - | TRBV3-1/TRBV3-2 | TGTGCCAGCAGCCAAGAAGGACAGGGGGCTTCCTACGAGCAGTACTTC | CASSQEGQGASYEQYF
- | TRBJ1-5 | - | TRBV5-1 | TGCGCCAGCAGCTTGGGGCCACAGGGAAATCAGCCCCAGCATTTT | CASSLGPQGNQPQHF
- | TRBJ1-5 | - | TRBV6-1 | TGTGCCAGCAGTGAAGCGCGTGGCAATCAGCCCCAGCATTTT | CASSEARGNQPQHF
- | TRBJ1-1 | - | TRBV19 | TGTGCCAGTAGTGGCCAGACAGGAACTGAAGCTTTCTTT | CASSGQTGTEAFF
- | TRBJ1-2 | once | TRBV7-2 | TGTGCCAGCAGCTTACTCTTAGGGACAACCTATGGCTACACCTTC | CASSLLLGTTYGYTF
- | TRBJ2-7 | few | TRBV7-9 | TGTGCCAGCAAATTTTCTGGGGGTCGCGAGCAGTACTTC | CASKFSGGREQYF
TRBD1 | TRBJ1-2 | - | TRBV19 | TGTGCCAGTAGTACTCACCCGACAGGGGGCAATTATGGCTACACCTTC | CASSTHPTGGNYGYTF
TRBD2 | TRBJ2-1 | few | TRBV11-3 | TGTGCCAGCAGCCCCGCTAGCGGGGGGCCGCGTAATGAGCAGTTCTTC | CASSPASGGPRNEQFF
- | TRBJ2-7 | - | TRBV28 | TGTGCCAGCATGGACCGTCCCTACGAGCAGTACTTC | CASMDRPYEQYF
TRBD2 | TRBJ2-2 | - | TRBV24-1 | TGTGCCACCAGCCGGGACTACCCGGGGACCGGGGAGCTGTTTTTT | CATSRDYPGTGELFF
- | TRBJ2-3 | - | TRBV18 | TGTGCCAGCCGACCGTCCGGAGAAGATACGCAGTATTTT | CASRPSGEDTQYF
- | TRBJ2-2 | - | TRBV27 | TGTGCCAGCGGGGGGAATGGGGTCACACAACGCGATCCGCTGTTTTTT | CASGGNGVTQRDPLFF
- | TRBJ1-5 | - | TRBV3-1/TRBV3-2 | TGTGCCAGCAGCCAGCAGCCCGGGCGGGGGCCCCAGCATTTT | CASSQQPGRGPQHF
- | TRBJ2-5 | - | TRBV18 | TGTGCCAGCTCACCCTTTAGCTCACAACAAGAGACCCAGTACTTC | CASSPFSSQQETQYF
TRBD1 | TRBJ2-7 | few | TRBV29-1 | TGCAGCGGAGGAACCGGGACAGGGAACGAGCAGTACTTC | CSGGTGTGNEQYF
- | TRBJ1-5 | - | TRBV18 | TGTGCCAGCTCACCTACTTACTATCAGCCCCAGCATTTT | CASSPTYYQPQHF
- | TRBJ1-4 | - | TRBV3-1/TRBV3-2 | TGTGCCAGCAGCCAAGCTCAGGGGAAACTGTTTTTT | CASSQAQGKLFF
- | TRBJ2-5 | - | TRBV5-4 | TGTGCCAGCAGCTTGCGTTCTGGGGCGGCGGAGACCCAGTACTTC | CASSLRSGAAETQYF
- | TRBJ2-3 | - | TRBV30 | TGTGCCTGGAGTGAAGGTGGGAATACGCAGTATTTT | CAWSEGGNTQYF